The source of this TCR beta chain is a study of cytomegalovirus exposure and HLA in healthy donors. Despite likely unrecorded immune exposures, the donors were nominally healthy at the time of sampling. General study findings and limits: CMV serostatus alone was available as immune exposure information. Generally TCR sequences proved uncommon, though certain public TCRs appeared in numerous donors.

Use of 60 Vbeta and 13 Jbeta primers characterized the PCR. Profiling relied on immunoSEQ multiplex PCR, and the TCRdb table lists in-frame clones only, not all of them. Altogether about 160,000 clones are present, about four fifths being singletons, with the ten largest covering 7.4%. Comment on this clone: Its cognate antigen is unknown.

Germline V gives CDR1 LNHDA, CDR2 SQIVND (reference sequence). Trimming pared 3 bases from V and 4 bases from J, leaving 7 bases between. CDR3 size: 14 residues. This receptor was taken from a male donor in good health and CMV-seropositive. The specimen was PBMCs. V and J are TRBV19 and TRBJ1-6, with D possibly matching TRBD1 (6 bases). The CDR3 nucleotides are TGTGCCAGTAGTATCCAGGGGTATAATTCACCCCTCCACTTT. It is translated as CASSIQGYNSPLHF.